The rows below give T cell receptor beta chains drawn from one sample of a study of PD-1 blockade in classical Hodgkin lymphoma. The assay was immunoSEQ multiplex PCR, and TCRdb's table has in-frame clones only and misses some. The data hold under 5,000 clones, with 75% to 85% observed a single time. The sample in question was CD4+ T cells from blood, obtained before the fourth cycle of nivolumab. These receptors all come from a human donor with classical Hodgkin lymphoma. The CDR3 runs from the conserved cysteine through the conserved F or W. D genes are given only for firm matches. A clone size is listed for some rows: how often the clone was seen (once, few, many), or a class if it is expanded.

size: NA; V: TRBV4-1; J: TRBJ2-1; D: NA; CDR3: CASSHQDFLPSSYNEQFF; DNA: TGCGCCAGCAGCCATCAGGACTTCTTGCCAAGCTCCTACAATGAGCAGTTCTTC
size: NA; V: TRBV4-1; J: TRBJ1-3; D: NA; CDR3: CASSQESEGFRTIYF; DNA: TGCGCCAGCAGCCAAGAATCTGAGGGGTTTAGGACCATATATTTT
size: NA; V: TRBV27; J: TRBJ1-6; D: NA; CDR3: CASTRVGLVNSPLHF; DNA: TGTGCCAGCACCCGGGTCGGGCTGGTAAATTCACCCCTCCACTTT
size: NA; V: TRBV2; J: TRBJ1-3; D: NA; CDR3: CASSKTVLTGNTIYF; DNA: TGTGCCAGCAGCAAGACCGTACTGACTGGAAACACCATATATTTT
size: NA; V: TRBV7-3; J: TRBJ2-2; D: NA; CDR3: CASSPDSTGELFF; DNA: TGTGCCAGCAGCCCCGACAGTACAGGGGAGCTGTTTTTT
size: once; V: TRBV28; J: TRBJ1-2; D: NA; CDR3: CASSFRFYGYTF; DNA: TGTGCCAGCAGTTTCCGTTTTTATGGCTACACCTTC
size: NA; V: TRBV21-1; J: TRBJ1-5; D: NA; CDR3: CASSKVRAENQPQHF; DNA: TGTGCCAGCAGCAAAGTTAGGGCCGAAAATCAGCCCCAGCATTTT
size: once; V: TRBV4-2; J: TRBJ2-3; D: NA; CDR3: CASSHLRGIRGDGSYTQYF; DNA: TGTGCCAGCAGCCATCTACGGGGGATCCGAGGTGATGGTTCATATACGCAGTATTTT
size: NA; V: TRBV6-5; J: TRBJ1-2; D: TRBD1; CDR3: CASSLDRGGGYTF; DNA: TGTGCCAGCAGCCTCGACAGGGGTGGTGGCTACACCTTC
size: NA; V: TRBV30; J: TRBJ1-1; D: NA; CDR3: CAWRTAQGLGAEAFF; DNA: TGTGCCTGGAGGACCGCCCAGGGATTGGGCGCTGAAGCTTTCTTT
size: NA; V: TRBV19; J: TRBJ2-7; D: NA; CDR3: CASSTPGMGYEQYF; DNA: TGTGCCAGTAGTACCCCGGGGATGGGCTACGAGCAGTACTTC